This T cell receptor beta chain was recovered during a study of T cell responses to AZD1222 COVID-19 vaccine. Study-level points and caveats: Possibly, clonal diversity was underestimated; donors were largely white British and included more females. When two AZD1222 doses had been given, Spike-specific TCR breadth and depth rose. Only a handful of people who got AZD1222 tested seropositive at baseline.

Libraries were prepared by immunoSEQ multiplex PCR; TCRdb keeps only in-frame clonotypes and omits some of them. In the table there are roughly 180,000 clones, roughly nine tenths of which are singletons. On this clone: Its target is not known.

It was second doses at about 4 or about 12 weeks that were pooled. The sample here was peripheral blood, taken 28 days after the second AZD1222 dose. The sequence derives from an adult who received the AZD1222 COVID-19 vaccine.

The CDR3 loop reads CASSLRFRVGTGELFF. The CDR3 DNA reads as TGTGCCAGTAGCCTCAGGTTCAGGGTCGGAACCGGGGAGCTGTTTTTT. V and J are TRBV19 and TRBJ2-2; D might be TRBD1 (5 bases). Germline values: CDR1 LNHDA, CDR2 SQIVND (reference sequence). The CDR3 length is 16 residues. Trimming removed 6 bases at V and 5 bases at J, with 19 bases between.